The 31 T cell receptor beta chains given below trace back to one sample, sequenced in a study of blood T cell dynamics during melanoma immunotherapy. The protocol was immunoSEQ multiplex PCR, while the TCRdb copy is restricted to in-frame clones and leaves out a portion. The table shows 9,900 or so clones, with about 85% occurring only once. As to time point: pre-treatment baseline. This sample comprised blood, obtained from a patient treated with checkpoint blockade. The receptors derive from a human donor with melanoma.

This chain joins TRBV2 and TRBJ2-1; 11 bases fit TRBD2. Germline CDR1 is SNHLY and CDR2 is FYNNEI. CDR3 length: 19 amino acids. With 5 bases clipped from V and 2 bases from J, the junction kept 14 bases outside the gene matches. In DNA, the CDR3 is TGTGCCAGCAGTCGCACCAGAACTAGCGGGGGCCTAACCTACAATGAGCAGTTCTTC. The encoded protein is CASSRTRTSGGLTYNEQFF.

The rearrangement uses TRBV6-6 and TRBJ1-1; D gene unclear. The CDR3 sequence is 12 residues long. Germline assignment: CDR1 MNHNY and CDR2 SVGAGI (reference sequence). V was cut by 0 bases and J by 5 bases, with 4 bases left in between. The CDR3 region has the DNA TGTGCCAGCAGTTACTCCAGTACTGAAGCTTTCTTT. Its translation is CASSYSSTEAFF.

The chain uses TRBV12-5 and TRBJ2-2; tentatively, D is TRBD2 (6 bases). This CDR3 is built from 15 residues. Germline-derived CDR1 and CDR2 are LGHNT and FRNRAP. Trimming cost V 8 bases and J 0 bases, with 13 bases left between them. CDR3 sequence reads: CASSPPGANTGELFF. CDR3 bases: TGTGCTAGTTCACCCCCGGGGGCGAACACCGGGGAGCTGTTTTTT. The entire variable domain, with the rest obtained from reference TRBV12-5 and TRBJ2-2, is as follows: DARVTQTPRHKVTEMGQEVTMRCQPILGHNTVFWYRQTMMQGLELLAYFRNRAPLDDSGMPKDRFSAEMPDATLATLKIQPSEPRDSAVYFCASSPPGANTGELFFGEGSRLTVL.

This clone occurred a few times. The J gene is TRBJ1-6, the V gene TRBV12-5; D is undetermined. CDR1 and CDR2 from the germline V gene are LGHNT and FRNRAP. This CDR3 contains 22 residues. V was trimmed by 5 bases and J by 5 bases, leaving 34 bases between them. The CDR3 DNA reads TGTGCTAGTGGTGTACGAACCTCGACGGGTAGAACACCTCGTATAGATAATTCACCCCTCCACTTT. It codes for CASGVRTSTGRTPRIDNSPLHF.

In DNA form, the CDR3 reads TGTGCCAGCAGTGAGACAGTGAGGGATGAGCAGTACTTC. Encoded protein: CASSETVRDEQYF. The chain joins TRBV6-1 to TRBJ2-7, with D tentatively TRBD1 or TRBD2 (5 bases each). The CDR3 totals 13 residues. Germline assignment: CDR1 MNHNS and CDR2 SASEGT. Trimming cost V 3 bases and J 7 bases, with 13 bases left between them.

The gene calls are TRBV7-9 and TRBJ1-2, with TRBD1 as a possible D gene (6 bases). Germline V CDR1 and CDR2: SEHNR, FQNEAQ (reference sequence). The CDR3 is 16 amino acids. Trimming left V 2 bases short and J 9 bases short, with 22 bases between. The CDR3 spells CASSLTSTRGAGSYTF. DNA for the CDR3: TGTGCCAGCAGCTTAACCTCAACGAGGGGGGCTGGTAGCTACACCTTC.

The rearrangement joins TRBV7-9 to TRBJ2-7, with D maybe TRBD1 (6 bases). V lost 4 bases and J lost 3, with 7 bases in between. Germline CDR1 and CDR2: SEHNR and FQNEAQ (reference sequence). This CDR3 comprises 12 residues. The CDR3 DNA sequence: TGTGCCAGCAGCTCGACAGGCTACGAGCAGTACGTC. Its translation is CASSSTGYEQYV.

The chain uses TRBV27 and TRBJ1-2; 7 bases map to TRBD1. Germline values: CDR1 MNHEY, CDR2 SMNVEV (reference sequence). Trimming at V came to 3 bases and at J to 4 bases, leaving 2 bases not matched to a gene. CDR3 length: 13 amino acids. The CDR3 region is CASSFRTGYGYTF. In DNA form, the CDR3 reads TGTGCCAGCAGTTTCCGGACAGGCTATGGCTACACCTTC.

In this sample, this clone turned up once. J is TRBJ1-3 and V is TRBV6-6; no definite D call. Between the trimmed V and J ends, which lost 6 bases and 2 bases, there was a span of 11 bases. CDR3 length: 14 residues. The germline V gene has CDR1 MNHNY and CDR2 SVGAGI (reference sequence). The DNA for the CDR3 is TGTGCCAGCAGCCTTACGGGAGCTGGAAACACCATATATTTT. Amino acids: CASSLTGAGNTIYF.

This clone was found a few times. The rearrangement links TRBV2 to TRBJ1-4; D is unclear. Trimming pared 7 bases from V and 10 bases from J, leaving 10 bases between. This CDR3 is built from 11 residues. The germline V gene encodes CDR1 SNHLY and CDR2 FYNNEI. CDR3 nucleotide sequence: TGTGCCAGCACTAACACGGGAAAACTGTTTTTT. This encodes CASTNTGKLFF.

The rearrangement joins TRBV4-1 to TRBJ2-7; D is uncertain. In germline, CDR1 is MGHRA, CDR2 YSYEKL. V lost 2 bases and J lost 2, with 7 bases in between. This CDR3 has 13 amino acids. In DNA form, the CDR3 reads TGCGCCAGCAGCCAATTGCCCGCCTACGAGCAGTACTTC. Translated, it gives CASSQLPAYEQYF.

The CDR3 nucleotides are TGTGCCAGCAGTGAAGGGGGGTCCCCACAAGAGACCCAGTACTTC. This gives the protein CASSEGGSPQETQYF. The genes are TRBV6-1 and TRBJ2-5; perhaps D is TRBD1 or TRBD2 (5 bases each). The CDR3 contains 15 residues. CDR1 is MNHNS and CDR2 is SASEGT in the germline V gene. Trimming pared 1 base from V and 2 bases from J, leaving 11 bases between.

The chain combines TRBV29-1 with TRBJ2-3, with D unclear. This CDR3 is 13 amino acids long. Germline values: CDR1 SQVTM, CDR2 ANQGSEA. The germline V and J ends were trimmed by 3 bases and 2 bases, with 9 bases remaining between them. CDR3 bases: TGCAGCGTTGATACCCAGGACACAGATACGCAGTATTTT. This codes for CSVDTQDTDTQYF.

V is TRBV7-2 and J is TRBJ1-1, with no clear D. This CDR3 is built from 14 residues. CDR1 and CDR2 (germline): SGHTA, FQGNSA. Trimming shortened V by 5 bases and J by 4 bases, and 14 bases separated the two germline ends. In nucleotides, the CDR3 is TGTGCCAGCAGCCCGAGGAGGGAGGTCACTGAAGCTTTCTTT. This translates into CASSPRREVTEAFF.

This chain uses TRBV18 with TRBJ1-2, with no clear D. V dropped 1 base and J dropped 3 bases, with 3 bases sitting between them. Per the germline V gene, CDR1 is KGHSH and CDR2 is LQKENI. This CDR3 has 12 amino acids. This chain's CDR3 is CASSPRDYGYTF. CDR3 sequence (DNA): TGTGCCAGCTCACCACGCGACTATGGCTACACCTTC.

With respect to this clone: Germline is not matched at one junction end, which may reflect a read error. The rearrangement uses TRBV11-2 and TRBJ1-5; D is perhaps TRBD1 (5 bases). Germline V gene lookup returns CDR1 SGHAT and CDR2 FQNNGV. The length of the CDR3 is 14 residues. CDR3 nucleotide sequence: TGTGCCAGCAGCCCCGGGACTGGGAATCAGGCCCAGCATTTT. Protein sequence: CASSPGTGNQAQHF.

The rearrangement links TRBV4-2 to TRBJ2-1, with D tentatively TRBD2 (7 bases). CDR1 is LGHNA, CDR2 YNFKEQ, per germline. V lost 3 bases and J lost 2, with 38 bases in between. The CDR3 spans 24 residues. The CDR3 nucleotides are TGTGCCAGCAGCCAGGAGGGGGGGCAGCACCCCACCATATTTCTAGCGCCGACCTACAATGAGCAGTTCTTC. It specifies CASSQEGGQHPTIFLAPTYNEQFF.

This rearrangement joins TRBV7-5 to TRBJ2-4; the D segment call TRBD2 is taken from the table without a DNA check. TRBV7-5 is classified as a pseudogene. The CDR3 loop spans 16 amino acids. As DNA, the CDR3 is TGTGTCAGAAGCCCCCTGCGCGGGAGCGATGGAAACATTCAGTACTTC. As protein: CVRSPLRGSDGNIQYF.

The chain recombines TRBV2 with TRBJ2-6; D uncertain. In germline, CDR1 is SNHLY, CDR2 FYNNEI. The CDR3 extends over 14 amino acids. Deletions cut 4 bases from V and 0 bases from J, with 4 bases between. The CDR3 sequence: CASSGDSGANVLTF. CDR3 bases: TGTGCCAGCAGTGGGGACTCTGGGGCCAACGTCCTGACTTTC.

This clone was seen a single time. The chain uses TRBV11-2 and TRBJ1-6; 7 nucleotides agree with TRBD1. The V gene end was trimmed by 6 bases and the J gene end by 8 bases; junction bases not matched to a gene: 7. This CDR3 has 14 amino acids. Per germline, CDR1 SGHAT and CDR2 FQNNGV. The CDR3 is CASRGRDSYSPLHF. CDR3 DNA: TGTGCCAGCAGGGGTCGGGACAGTTATTCACCCCTCCACTTT.

In regard to this clone: The same CDR3 also results from other DNA sequences found in this sample. This chain uses TRBV5-1 with TRBJ1-1; D is uncertain. The V gene's germline CDR1 is SGHRS and CDR2 YFSETQ. Trimming removed 5 bases from V and 1 base from J, with 9 bases in between. CDR3 length: 13 residues. The CDR3 loop is CASSRDPNTEAFF. CDR3 nucleotides: TGCGCCAGCAGTCGTGATCCGAACACTGAAGCTTTCTTT.

V gene TRBV7-8 combines with J gene TRBJ2-3, with 9 nucleotides matching TRBD1. The J segment lost 0 bases and the V segment lost 4 bases, leaving 11 bases of the junction unmatched. CDR1 and CDR2 (germline): SGHVS, FQNEAQ. The CDR3 extends over 18 amino acids. The DNA of the CDR3 is TGTGCCAGCAGCTCAATAAACAGGGGGCCAACTAGCACAGATACGCAGTATTTT. Protein sequence: CASSSINRGPTSTDTQYF.

J is TRBJ2-1 and V is TRBV7-3; 8 bases map to TRBD2. Germline trimming cut 2 bases from V and 5 bases from J; bases unmatched to any gene: 11. The CDR3 spans 17 residues. Looked up from germline, CDR1 is SGHTA and CDR2 is FQGTGA. The CDR3 region is CASSLSAGGRRDNEQFF. As DNA, the CDR3 is TGTGCCAGCAGCTTATCCGCGGGAGGCCGACGGGACAATGAGCAGTTCTTC.

The V call is TRBV2, the J call TRBJ2-3; perhaps D is TRBD1 or TRBD2 (5 bases each). Deletions cut 2 bases from V and 14 bases from J, with 14 bases between. The CDR3 has 12 amino acids. CDR1 and CDR2 from the germline V gene are SNHLY and FYNNEI. The CDR3 DNA follows: TGTGCCAGCAGTGAATACGGGGCGCGTTCGTATTTT. This codes for CASSEYGARSYF.

In this sample, this clone turned up once. The CDR3 DNA reads TGTGCCAGCAGCAGACAGGGGGTGGATGAGCAGTACGTC. It codes for CASSRQGVDEQYV. The genes are TRBV5-5 and TRBJ2-7; 9 positions match TRBD1. In germline, CDR1 is SGHKS, CDR2 YYEKEE (reference sequence). The trim removed 4 bases at V and 7 bases at J, leaving 6 bases unmatched. The CDR3 is 13 amino acids.

This clone was found once. CDR3 loop: CASSYGDRRSNTGELFF. CDR3 DNA: TGCGCCAGCAGCTATGGGGACAGGCGATCGAACACCGGGGAGCTGTTTTTT. This chain uses TRBV5-1 with TRBJ2-2; 8 nucleotides match TRBD1. The CDR3 runs 17 residues. CDR1 is SGHRS and CDR2 is YFSETQ in the germline V gene. Germline trimming cut 3 bases from V and 0 bases from J; bases unmatched to any gene: 7.

The chain carries TRBV7-9 and TRBJ2-2, with TRBD1 as a possible D gene (6 bases). The CDR3 loop spans 14 amino acids. Trimming pared 8 bases from V and 3 bases from J, leaving 13 bases between. Per the germline V gene, CDR1 is SEHNR and CDR2 is FQNEAQ (reference sequence). The CDR3 DNA reads as TGTGCCAGCGAACAGGGCGTATACACCGGGGAGCTGTTTTTT. This gives the protein CASEQGVYTGELFF.

V and J are TRBV5-1 and TRBJ2-3; no reliable D call. The CDR3 has 14 amino acids. From germline, CDR1 is SGHRS and CDR2 YFSETQ. Trimming removed 4 bases from V and 6 bases from J, with 15 bases in between. The CDR3 nucleotides read TGCGCCAGCAGCCCTCTCTCTGCCCCGGATACGCAGTATTTT. Translating gives CASSPLSAPDTQYF. Full variable domain (rest looked up from reference TRBV5-1 and TRBJ2-3): KAGVTQTPRYLIKTRGQQVTLSCSPISGHRSVSWYQQTPGQGLQFLFEYFSETQRNKGNFPGRFSGRQFSNSRSEMNVSTLELGDSALYLCASSPLSAPDTQYFGPGTRLTVL.

This chain joins TRBV2 and TRBJ2-1; D is uncertain. V was clipped by 7 bases and J by 0 bases, with 10 bases between them. The germline V gene has CDR1 SNHLY and CDR2 FYNNEI. The CDR3 has 14 residues. The DNA of the CDR3 is TGTGCCAGCACACCGGCTTTCTCCTACAATGAGCAGTTCTTC. It encodes CASTPAFSYNEQFF.

The J gene is TRBJ2-1, the V gene TRBV5-1; 12 bases are a match to TRBD2. Trimming cost V 4 bases and J 10 bases; bases outside gene matches: 12. CDR1 and CDR2 (germline): SGHRS, YFSETQ. There are 16 residues in the CDR3. The CDR3 loop is CASSVAGLAGGYEQFF. DNA of the CDR3: TGCGCCAGCAGCGTTGCAGGGCTAGCGGGAGGGTACGAGCAGTTCTTC.

A word on this clone: A read error may account for a junction end that differs from germline. The chain joins TRBV18 to TRBJ1-5; D not certain. The CDR3 is 14 amino acids. Per the germline V gene, CDR1 is KGHSH and CDR2 is LQKENI. CDR3 nucleotide sequence: TGTGCCAGCTCACGGGAAAAAAGCACTCAGCCCCAGCATTTT. This encodes CASSREKSTQPQHF.